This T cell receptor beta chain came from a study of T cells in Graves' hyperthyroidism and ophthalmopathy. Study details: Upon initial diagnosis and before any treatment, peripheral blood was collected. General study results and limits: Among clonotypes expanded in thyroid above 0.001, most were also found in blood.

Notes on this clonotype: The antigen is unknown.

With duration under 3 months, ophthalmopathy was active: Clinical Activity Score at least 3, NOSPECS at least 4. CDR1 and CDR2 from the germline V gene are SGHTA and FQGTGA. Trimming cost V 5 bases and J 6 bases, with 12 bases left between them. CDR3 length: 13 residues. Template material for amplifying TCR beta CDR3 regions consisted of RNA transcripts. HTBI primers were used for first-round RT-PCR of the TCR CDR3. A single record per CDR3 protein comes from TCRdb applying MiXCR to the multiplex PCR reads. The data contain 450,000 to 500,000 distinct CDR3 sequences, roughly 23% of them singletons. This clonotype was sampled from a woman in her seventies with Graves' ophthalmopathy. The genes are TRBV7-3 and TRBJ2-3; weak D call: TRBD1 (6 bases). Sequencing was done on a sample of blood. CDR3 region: CASSALQGDTQYF. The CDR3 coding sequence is TGTGCCAGCAGCGCCCTACAGGGCGATACGCAGTATTTT. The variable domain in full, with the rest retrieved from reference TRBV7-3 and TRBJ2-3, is GAGVSQTPSNKVTEKGKYVELRCDPISGHTALYWYRQSLGQGPEFLIYFQGTGAADDSGLPNDRFFAVRPEGSVSTLKIQRTERGDSAVYLCASSALQGDTQYFGPGTRLTVL.